These 9 T cell receptor beta chains originate from one sample sequenced in a study of T cells in women clearing cervical HPV infection (dated by TCRdb to the late 2010s). The library relied on the immunoSEQ multiplex PCR assay. Not all clones reach the TCRdb copy of this immuneACCESS table, which keeps in-frame sequences only. Checked studies attribute under half of the gap to unresolved V genes and leave the rest unexplained. The record for this sample contains about 41,000 clones. The top ten clonotypes cover about 8% of the sample. The sequenced sample was blood buffy coat. These receptors were obtained from a woman aged 18 to 75 with a cervical HPV16 infection that either progressed to CIN3+ or cleared (not recorded which).

To note about this clone: The read halts 3 residues ahead of the CDR3 end, with the missing end drawn from the germline J gene. This chain links TRBV7-6 with TRBJ2-7; 11 nucleotides match TRBD2. The CDR3 runs 14 residues. Germline values: CDR1 SGHVS, CDR2 FNYEAQ. J gave up 3 bases and V 5 bases, and 3 bases lay outside the gene matches. The CDR3 DNA, read in part, is TGTGCCAGCAGCCAAGGGACTAGCGGCTACGAG. Its translation is CASSQGTSGYE. In full, the CDR3 reads CASSQGTSGYEQYF.

As to this clone: The CDR3 goes on 3 residues after the read ends, and that part is filled in from the germline J gene. V is TRBV5-1 and J is TRBJ1-1, with D possibly being TRBD1 (5 bases). The CDR3 is 14 residues long. Germline V lookup: CDR1 SGHRS, CDR2 YFSETQ. V was cut by 6 bases and J by 0 bases, with 12 bases left in between. The CDR3 sequence: CASTISTVNTEAFF. The DNA read from the CDR3 is TGCGCCAGCACCATCTCGACAGTGAACACTGAA.

The part of the CDR3 DNA that was read is TGTGCCAGCACCTACAGGGGTAGGAGC. Encoded protein: CASTYRGRS. The CDR3 in full is CASTYRGRSYTF. The chain recombines TRBV28 with TRBJ1-2; TRBD1 aligns across 7 bases. The read ends 3 residues early relative to the CDR3; the germline J gene fills the gap. Germline V gene sequence: CDR1 MDHEN, CDR2 SYDVKM. The CDR3 sequence is 12 residues long.

Concerning this clone itself: The read halts 3 residues ahead of the CDR3 end, with the missing end drawn from the germline J gene. V usage is TRBV20-1 and J usage is TRBJ2-1; 7 bases agree with TRBD2. From germline, CDR1 is DFQATT and CDR2 SNEGSKA (reference sequence). CDR3 length: 14 residues. With V trimmed by 0 bases and J by 8 bases, 7 bases remained unmatched. CDR3 bases read: TGCAGTGCTAGAGATGGGCGGGGGAAGGATGAG. Translation: CSARDGRGKDE. The entire CDR3 is CSARDGRGKDEQFF.

In the case of this clone: Sequencing ends 3 residues short of the CDR3 end; the germline J gene provides the rest. The rearrangement links TRBV7-9 to TRBJ1-5; no clear D gene. The germline V gene encodes CDR1 SEHNR and CDR2 FQNEAQ (reference sequence). Trimming removed 2 bases at V and 7 bases at J, with 9 bases between. The CDR3 sequence is 13 residues long. The covered CDR3 bases are TGTGCCAGCAGCTTATCAGATAGCCAGCCC. Amino acid sequence: CASSLSDSQP. The complete CDR3 reads CASSLSDSQPQHF. Together with reference TRBV7-9 and TRBJ1-5, the CDR3 gives the full variable domain: DTGVSQNPRHKITKRGQNVTFRCDPISEHNRLYWYRQTLGQGPEFLTYFQNEAQLEKSRLLSDRFSAERPKGSFSTLEIQRTEQGDSAMYLCASSLSDSQPQHFGDGTRLSIL.

With respect to this clone: The CDR3 goes on 3 residues after the read ends, and that part is filled in from the germline J gene. V gene TRBV7-9 combines with J gene TRBJ1-4; D is ambiguous. The germline CDR1 and CDR2 sequences are SEHNR and FQNEAQ (reference sequence). The CDR3 runs 15 residues. V was clipped by 5 bases and J by 4 bases, with 14 bases between them. The CDR3 bases that were read are TGTGCCAGCAGCGCCAATCCAGATAATAATGAAAAA. Translating gives CASSANPDNNEK. In full, the CDR3 is CASSANPDNNEKLFF.

Points on this clone: The read ends 3 residues before the CDR3 terminus; that terminus is restored from the germline J gene. Different DNA sequences within this sample yield the same CDR3. The V and J genes are TRBV7-8 and TRBJ1-6; 7 bases match TRBD1. In germline, CDR1 is SGHVS, CDR2 FQNEAQ. The CDR3 is 16 residues long. Trimming took 1 base from V and 7 from J; bases not matched to a gene: 7. CDR3 DNA (partial): TGTGCCAGCAGCTTAGGCGTACAGGGGCCCAATTCACCC. Translation: CASSLGVQGPNSP. The whole CDR3 reads CASSLGVQGPNSPLHF.

About this clone itself: Read coverage stops 3 residues before the CDR3 terminus; the germline J gene supplies the remainder. The chain carries TRBV7-9 and TRBJ1-3, with TRBD1 as a possible D gene (5 bases). Per the germline V gene, CDR1 is SEHNR and CDR2 is FQNEAQ (reference sequence). This CDR3 comprises 15 residues. Trimming took 2 bases from V and 4 from J, leaving 12 bases between them. Here the CDR3 reads CASSLKGTFGNTIYF. The sequenced part of the CDR3 DNA is TGTGCCAGCAGCTTAAAGGGGACTTTCGGAAACACC. Full variable domain (remainder filled in from reference TRBV7-9 and TRBJ1-3): DTGVSQNPRHKITKRGQNVTFRCDPISEHNRLYWYRQTLGQGPEFLTYFQNEAQLEKSRLLSDRFSAERPKGSFSTLEIQRTEQGDSAMYLCASSLKGTFGNTIYFGEGSWLTVV.

Concerning this clone itself: The read finishes 3 residues shy of the CDR3 end, and the germline J gene is used to complete it. V gene TRBV28 combines with J gene TRBJ1-1; D unresolved. Germline lookup yields CDR1 MDHEN and CDR2 SYDVKM. The V and J ends lost 4 bases and 6 bases respectively, with 12 bases between them. CDR3 size: 13 residues. CDR3 DNA, as far as it was read: TGTGCCAGCAGTTCCACGGAGAGGGCTGAA. The encoded protein is CASSSTERAE. The complete CDR3 protein is CASSSTERAEAFF. Looking up the rest from reference TRBV28 and TRBJ1-1 gives the full variable domain: DVKVTQSSRYLVKRTGEKVFLECVQDMDHENMFWYRQDPGLGLRLIYFSYDVKMKEKGDIPEGYSVSREKKERFSLILESASTNQTSMYLCASSSTERAEAFFGQGTRLTVV.